A selection of T cell receptor beta chains follows, all from one sample in a study of PD-1 blockade in classical Hodgkin lymphoma. The table came from immunoSEQ multiplex PCR; TCRdb's copy has only in-frame clones and leaves some out. Of 25,000 to 35,000 clones detected, roughly 80% appear once; the ten largest clones hold roughly 22%. Sample: peripheral blood mononuclear cells (PBMCs), taken before the second cycle of nivolumab. Receptor source: a human donor with classical Hodgkin lymphoma. The CDR3 runs from the conserved cysteine through the conserved F or W. D genes are given only for firm matches. Some rows mark clone size as missing; the rest say once, few, many or name a class of expanded clone.

abundance: .; d_gene: .; j_gene: TRBJ1-2; v_gene: TRBV2; len: 12; CDR3nt: TGTGCCAGCAGATTCGATAGTTATGGCTACACCTTC; CDR3aa: CASRFDSYGYTF
abundance: .; d_gene: .; j_gene: TRBJ2-2; v_gene: TRBV18; len: 12; CDR3nt: TGTGCCAGCTCACCGGACAGAGGGGAGCTGTTTTTT; CDR3aa: CASSPDRGELFF
abundance: .; d_gene: TRBD1; j_gene: TRBJ1-3; v_gene: TRBV9; len: 14; CDR3nt: TGTGCCAGCAGCCCAGGGGGCTCTGGAAACACCATATATTTT; CDR3aa: CASSPGGSGNTIYF
abundance: .; d_gene: .; j_gene: TRBJ2-1; v_gene: TRBV5-1; len: 15; CDR3nt: TGCGCCAGCAGCCACTCGGGACAAAGATACAATGAGCAGTTCTTC; CDR3aa: CASSHSGQRYNEQFF
abundance: .; d_gene: TRBD2; j_gene: TRBJ2-1; v_gene: TRBV6-4; len: 15; CDR3nt: TGTGCCAGCAGTGAAACTAGCGGGGGACACAATGAGCAGTTCTTC; CDR3aa: CASSETSGGHNEQFF
abundance: .; d_gene: .; j_gene: TRBJ1-1; v_gene: TRBV9; len: 14; CDR3nt: TGTGCCAGCAGCGTAGAACCGGGGGCCACTGAAGCTTTCTTT; CDR3aa: CASSVEPGATEAFF
abundance: few; d_gene: .; j_gene: TRBJ1-5; v_gene: TRBV19; len: 13; CDR3nt: TGTGCCAGTAGTATGCGGGGGAGTCAGCCCCAGCATTTT; CDR3aa: CASSMRGSQPQHF
abundance: .; d_gene: .; j_gene: TRBJ1-6; v_gene: TRBV11-3; len: 14; CDR3nt: TGTGCCAGCAGCTTAGGGGCAGGAGGATCACCCCTCCACTTT; CDR3aa: CASSLGAGGSPLHF
abundance: .; d_gene: TRBD1; j_gene: TRBJ1-1; v_gene: TRBV10-3; len: 14; CDR3nt: TGTGCCATCAGGGCGGGGACAGGGTGGACTGAAGCTTTCTTT; CDR3aa: CAIRAGTGWTEAFF
abundance: .; d_gene: .; j_gene: TRBJ1-6; v_gene: TRBV6-5; len: 13; CDR3nt: TGTGCCAGCAGTTTTCGGGGAATGTCGCCCCTCCACTTT; CDR3aa: CASSFRGMSPLHF
abundance: .; d_gene: TRBD2; j_gene: TRBJ2-1; v_gene: TRBV7-3; len: 15; CDR3nt: TGTGCCAGCAGCCGTACACTAGCGTTTAGCAATGAGCAGTTCTTC; CDR3aa: CASSRTLAFSNEQFF
abundance: .; d_gene: .; j_gene: TRBJ1-4; v_gene: TRBV5-1; len: 14; CDR3nt: TGCGCCAGCAGCTTGGGTCCCACTAATGAAAAACTGTTTTTT; CDR3aa: CASSLGPTNEKLFF
abundance: few; d_gene: .; j_gene: TRBJ2-5; v_gene: TRBV5-1; len: 15; CDR3nt: TGCGCCAGCAGCTTGTGGGGGGCAGTTTCAGAGACCCAGTACTTC; CDR3aa: CASSLWGAVSETQYF
abundance: .; d_gene: .; j_gene: TRBJ2-2; v_gene: TRBV6-6; len: 14; CDR3nt: TGTGCCAGCAGGAGGGCCCAAAACACCGGGGAGCTGTTTTTT; CDR3aa: CASRRAQNTGELFF
abundance: .; d_gene: TRBD1; j_gene: TRBJ1-5; v_gene: TRBV11-2; len: 14; CDR3nt: TGTGCCAGCAGCTCGGGACAGATAAATCAGCCCCAGCATTTT; CDR3aa: CASSSGQINQPQHF
abundance: .; d_gene: .; j_gene: TRBJ1-5; v_gene: TRBV4-3; len: 15; CDR3nt: TGCGCCAGCAGCCAAGACGCGGGGAGCAATCAGCCCCAGCATTTT; CDR3aa: CASSQDAGSNQPQHF
abundance: .; d_gene: TRBD1; j_gene: TRBJ1-1; v_gene: TRBV28; len: 14; CDR3nt: TGTGCCAGCACCTCAGGGACAGGGAACACTGAAGCTTTCTTT; CDR3aa: CASTSGTGNTEAFF
abundance: few; d_gene: .; j_gene: TRBJ2-5; v_gene: TRBV28; len: 16; CDR3nt: TGTGCCAGCAGCTCCCTTGAGGGACGGTGGGGAGAGACCCAGTACTTC; CDR3aa: CASSSLEGRWGETQYF
abundance: .; d_gene: .; j_gene: TRBJ2-3; v_gene: TRBV5-1; len: 14; CDR3nt: TGCGCCAGCAGCCTACTTTCTGGCGCAGATACGCAGTATTTT; CDR3aa: CASSLLSGADTQYF
abundance: .; d_gene: .; j_gene: TRBJ1-2; v_gene: TRBV5-6; len: 16; CDR3nt: TGTGCCAGCAGCCCCGCGGGGGGCCGAGCTAACTATGGCTACACCTTC; CDR3aa: CASSPAGGRANYGYTF
abundance: .; d_gene: TRBD1; j_gene: TRBJ1-1; v_gene: TRBV5-4; len: 14; CDR3nt: TGTGCCAGCAGGCGACAGGGCGAGGGCACTGAAGCTTTCTTT; CDR3aa: CASRRQGEGTEAFF
abundance: .; d_gene: .; j_gene: TRBJ1-1; v_gene: TRBV20-1; len: 11; CDR3nt: TGCAGCGCCAGGAGGAACACTGAAGCTTTCTTT; CDR3aa: CSARRNTEAFF
abundance: .; d_gene: .; j_gene: TRBJ1-2; v_gene: TRBV11-1; len: 15; CDR3nt: TGTGCCAGCAGCTCCGGACAGCTCACTGCGGGTGGCTACACCTTC; CDR3aa: CASSSGQLTAGGYTF
abundance: .; d_gene: .; j_gene: TRBJ1-1; v_gene: TRBV9; len: 12; CDR3nt: TGTGCCAGCAGCGGAGTATTCACTGAAGCTTTCTTT; CDR3aa: CASSGVFTEAFF
abundance: .; d_gene: TRBD2; j_gene: TRBJ2-1; v_gene: TRBV7-6; len: 15; CDR3nt: TGTGCCAGCAGCGCGGGACTAGCGGGATACAATGAGCAGTTCTTC; CDR3aa: CASSAGLAGYNEQFF
abundance: .; d_gene: TRBD2; j_gene: TRBJ2-5; v_gene: TRBV29-1; len: 15; CDR3nt: TGCAGCGTTGAGGGACTAGCGGGAGCCGGGGAGACCCAGTACTTC; CDR3aa: CSVEGLAGAGETQYF
abundance: .; d_gene: .; j_gene: TRBJ1-5; v_gene: TRBV12-5; len: 14; CDR3nt: TGTGCTAGTGGCCCAGATGGGAGCAATCAGCCCCAGCATTTT; CDR3aa: CASGPDGSNQPQHF
abundance: .; d_gene: .; j_gene: TRBJ2-3; v_gene: TRBV28; len: 15; CDR3nt: TGTGCCAGCAGTTTTAGGCAGCCTAGCACAGATACGCAGTATTTT; CDR3aa: CASSFRQPSTDTQYF
abundance: .; d_gene: TRBD1; j_gene: TRBJ1-3; v_gene: TRBV7-9; len: 15; CDR3nt: TGTGCCAGCAGCTCGGGGACAGGGGTCGGAAACACCATATATTTT; CDR3aa: CASSSGTGVGNTIYF
abundance: .; d_gene: TRBD1; j_gene: TRBJ2-7; v_gene: TRBV4-2; len: 16; CDR3nt: TGTGCCAGCAGACAGTACCGGGACAGCGCGACCTACGAGCAGTACTTC; CDR3aa: CASRQYRDSATYEQYF
abundance: .; d_gene: .; j_gene: TRBJ2-1; v_gene: TRBV5-6; len: 17; CDR3nt: TGTGCCAGCAGCTTGGCACTAACAGTTACCTCCTACAATGAGCAGTTCTTC; CDR3aa: CASSLALTVTSYNEQFF
abundance: .; d_gene: TRBD2; j_gene: TRBJ2-3; v_gene: TRBV4-3; len: 16; CDR3nt: TGCGCCAGCAGCCAATCTCTAGCGGGAGGCGCAGATACGCAGTATTTT; CDR3aa: CASSQSLAGGADTQYF
abundance: once; d_gene: .; j_gene: TRBJ2-4; v_gene: TRBV7-2; len: 15; CDR3nt: TGTGCCAGCAGCTTAGTCAGGGGGGGACGGAACATTCAGTACTTC; CDR3aa: CASSLVRGGRNIQYF
abundance: .; d_gene: .; j_gene: TRBJ1-1; v_gene: TRBV19; len: 15; CDR3nt: TGTGCCAGTAGAACATCGGGAGGGGGGCCCTTTGAAGCTTTCTTT; CDR3aa: CASRTSGGGPFEAFF
abundance: .; d_gene: TRBD2; j_gene: TRBJ2-1; v_gene: TRBV23-1; len: 18; CDR3nt: TGCGCCAGCAGTCAAGGGACTAGCGGGAGTCTCCTCTACAATGAGCAGTTCTTC; CDR3aa: CASSQGTSGSLLYNEQFF
abundance: .; d_gene: .; j_gene: TRBJ2-2; v_gene: TRBV6-1; len: 15; CDR3nt: TGTGCCAGCAGTCCTCAGGAATCGAACACCGGGGAGCTGTTTTTT; CDR3aa: CASSPQESNTGELFF
abundance: .; d_gene: .; j_gene: TRBJ2-5; v_gene: TRBV11-3; len: 14; CDR3nt: TGTGCCAACAGCTTAACGACTAGTGGAGAGACCCAGTACTTC; CDR3aa: CANSLTTSGETQYF
abundance: few; d_gene: .; j_gene: TRBJ2-1; v_gene: TRBV5-4; len: 13; CDR3nt: TGTGCCAGCAGCTTGGAGCGCCACGGTGAGCAGTTCTTC; CDR3aa: CASSLERHGEQFF
abundance: once; d_gene: .; j_gene: TRBJ1-5; v_gene: TRBV19; len: 15; CDR3nt: TGTGCCAGTAGTACGGGTGCGAACAGCAATCAGCCCCAGCATTTT; CDR3aa: CASSTGANSNQPQHF
abundance: medium-sized; d_gene: .; j_gene: TRBJ2-3; v_gene: TRBV7-7; len: 16; CDR3nt: TGTGCTAGCAGCTTAGGAGCCGGGAGAGGTCCAGATACGCAGTATTTT; CDR3aa: CASSLGAGRGPDTQYF
abundance: few; d_gene: .; j_gene: TRBJ2-6; v_gene: TRBV9; len: 15; CDR3nt: TGTGCCAGCAGCGTAGGAGGGGCTGGGGCCAACGTCCTGACTTTC; CDR3aa: CASSVGGAGANVLTF
abundance: .; d_gene: .; j_gene: TRBJ2-2; v_gene: TRBV19; len: 15; CDR3nt: TGTGCCAGTAGTACCCTCGAACAGGACACCGGGGAGCTGTTTTTT; CDR3aa: CASSTLEQDTGELFF
abundance: .; d_gene: .; j_gene: TRBJ2-2; v_gene: TRBV7-3; len: 16; CDR3nt: TGTGCCAGCAGCTTAGGGGCCTCCCGGAACACCGGGGAGCTGTTTTTT; CDR3aa: CASSLGASRNTGELFF
abundance: .; d_gene: .; j_gene: TRBJ2-3; v_gene: TRBV7-9; len: 19; CDR3nt: TGTGCCAGCAGCCTAGGGTCCTACTTCGGCAGGACGGGGACAGATACGCAGTATTTT; CDR3aa: CASSLGSYFGRTGTDTQYF
abundance: .; d_gene: .; j_gene: TRBJ1-3; v_gene: TRBV7-7; len: 13; CDR3nt: TGTGCCAGCAGCCCCAGAATGGGAAACACCATATATTTT; CDR3aa: CASSPRMGNTIYF
abundance: .; d_gene: .; j_gene: TRBJ1-2; v_gene: TRBV7-2; len: 15; CDR3nt: TGTGCCAGCAGCAGTGGACGGGTGGATAACTATGGCTACACCTTC; CDR3aa: CASSSGRVDNYGYTF
abundance: .; d_gene: TRBD2; j_gene: TRBJ2-3; v_gene: TRBV29-1; len: 13; CDR3nt: TGCAGCGTTGGGGACTACAGCACAGATACGCAGTATTTT; CDR3aa: CSVGDYSTDTQYF
abundance: .; d_gene: TRBD2; j_gene: TRBJ2-1; v_gene: TRBV4-2; len: 15; CDR3nt: TGTGCCAGCAGCTTCCGGCGGGAGGTCGGGAATGAGCAGTTCTTC; CDR3aa: CASSFRREVGNEQFF
abundance: .; d_gene: TRBD1; j_gene: TRBJ1-2; v_gene: TRBV28; len: 14; CDR3nt: TGTGCCAGCAGGGGACCGGGACAGGGCTATGGCTACACCTTC; CDR3aa: CASRGPGQGYGYTF
abundance: .; d_gene: .; j_gene: TRBJ1-2; v_gene: TRBV7-2; len: 15; CDR3nt: TGTGCCAGCAGCTTAGCGCGGGGCAACAACTATGGCTACACCTTC; CDR3aa: CASSLARGNNYGYTF
abundance: .; d_gene: TRBD2; j_gene: TRBJ2-3; v_gene: TRBV4-1; len: 19; CDR3nt: TGCGCCAGCAGCCAAGACGGGACTAGCGGGAGGTCAGTCACAGATACGCAGTATTTT; CDR3aa: CASSQDGTSGRSVTDTQYF